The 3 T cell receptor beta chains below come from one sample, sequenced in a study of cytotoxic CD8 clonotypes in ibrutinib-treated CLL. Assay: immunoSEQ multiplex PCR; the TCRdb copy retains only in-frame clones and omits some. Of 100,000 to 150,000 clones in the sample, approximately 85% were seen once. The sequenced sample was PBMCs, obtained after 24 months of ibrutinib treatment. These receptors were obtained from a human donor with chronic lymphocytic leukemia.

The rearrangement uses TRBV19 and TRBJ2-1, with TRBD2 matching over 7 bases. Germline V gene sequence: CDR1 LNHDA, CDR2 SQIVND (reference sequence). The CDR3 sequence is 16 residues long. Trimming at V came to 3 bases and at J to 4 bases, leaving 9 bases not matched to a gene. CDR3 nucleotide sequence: TGTGCCAGTAGTATGGGGCGGGAGCGTCCGTACAATGAGCAGTTCTTC. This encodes CASSMGRERPYNEQFF.

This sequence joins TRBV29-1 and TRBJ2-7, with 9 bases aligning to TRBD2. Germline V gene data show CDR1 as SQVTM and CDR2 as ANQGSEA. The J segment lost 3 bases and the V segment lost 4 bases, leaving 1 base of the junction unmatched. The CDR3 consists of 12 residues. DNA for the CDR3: TGCAGCGTTGTTAGCGGGAGCTACGAGCAGTACTTC. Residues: CSVVSGSYEQYF.

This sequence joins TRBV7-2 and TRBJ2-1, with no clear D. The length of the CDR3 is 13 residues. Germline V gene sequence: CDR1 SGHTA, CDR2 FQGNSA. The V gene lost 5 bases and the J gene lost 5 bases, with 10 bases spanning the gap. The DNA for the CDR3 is TGTGCCAGCAGCCCTGTCAGCAACAATGAGCAGTTCTTC. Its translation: CASSPVSNNEQFF.